The 21 T cell receptor beta chains below all came from one sample that was sequenced in a study of memory CD4+ T cells and cytomegalovirus serostatus. Profiling relied on immunoSEQ multiplex PCR, and the TCRdb table lists in-frame clones only, not all of them. Of around 33,000 clones in the sample, about 75% were seen once. The sort gate was single viable CD3+CD4+CD8-CD45RO+ cells for memory CD4+ T cells. The specimen sequenced was memory CD4+ T cells from blood. These receptors all stem from an adult in good health and CMV-seronegative. Some clones in this sample may be carry-over from other donors' samples.

This chain connects TRBV18 to TRBJ2-5; D tentatively reads TRBD1 or TRBD2 (5 bases each). Trimming took 0 bases from V and 0 from J, leaving 11 bases between them. CDR1 is KGHSH and CDR2 is LQKENI in the germline V gene. The CDR3 extends over 16 amino acids. Here the CDR3 DNA reads TGTGCCAGCTCACCACCTAATCGGGGCAACCAAGAGACCCAGTACTTC. It specifies CASSPPNRGNQETQYF.

CDR3 residues: CASSSRGMSSYEQYF. The CDR3 nucleotides are TGTGCCAGCAGCTCCAGGGGGATGAGCTCCTACGAGCAGTACTTC. The V call is TRBV5-8, the J call TRBJ2-7, with 7 bases lining up with TRBD1. The CDR3 runs to 15 residues. Germline-derived CDR1 and CDR2 are SGHTS and YDEGEE. Trimming removed 3 bases from V and 0 bases from J; junction bases left unmatched: 6. The variable domain in full, with the rest retrieved from reference TRBV5-8 and TRBJ2-7, is EAGVTQSPTHLIKTRGQQATLRCSPISGHTSVYWYQQALGLGLQFLLWYDEGEERNRGNFPPRFSGRQFPNYSSELNVNALELEDSALYLCASSSRGMSSYEQYFGPGTRLTVT.

The chain uses TRBV2 and TRBJ2-2, with D possibly TRBD1 on 6 matching bases. This CDR3 contains 16 residues. V was cut by 2 bases and J by 0 bases, with 10 bases left in between. CDR1 is SNHLY and CDR2 is FYNNEI in the germline V gene. DNA for the CDR3: TGTGCCAGCAGTGAAAACGCAGGGGCGAACACCGGGGAGCTGTTTTTT. Translated, it gives CASSENAGANTGELFF.

The count of this clone is one. V and J are TRBV10-3 and TRBJ2-7; 9 nucleotides align to TRBD1. Germline V lookup: CDR1 ENHRY, CDR2 SYGVKD. V shed 6 bases, J shed 5 bases, and the junction held 5 bases outside the gene matches. The CDR3 contains 13 residues. The CDR3 DNA sequence: TGTGCCATCAGGGGACAGGGATTCCACGAGCAGTACTTC. It codes for CAIRGQGFHEQYF.

This chain joins TRBV4-1 and TRBJ2-5; D is possibly TRBD1 (6 bases). The CDR3 is made up of 16 amino acids. The germline V and J ends were trimmed by 3 bases and 5 bases, with 19 bases remaining between them. CDR1 is MGHRA and CDR2 is YSYEKL in the germline V gene. The CDR3 DNA reads as TGCGCCAGCAGCCACGCCGTGGGGGCGGTTTTGGAGACCCAGTACTTC. Its translation: CASSHAVGAVLETQYF.

The rearrangement links TRBV5-6 to TRBJ1-2, with TRBD1 matching 7 bases. The V and J ends lost 4 bases and 2 bases, in that order; junction bases with no gene match: 17. The germline V gene encodes CDR1 SGHDT and CDR2 YYEEEE. This CDR3 is built from 18 residues. The CDR3 reads CASSPYPGGIIANYGYTF. CDR3 DNA: TGTGCCAGCAGCCCTTACCCAGGGGGTATTATCGCAAACTATGGCTACACCTTC.

This clone was counted only a few times. The chain recombines TRBV7-9 with TRBJ1-1; no definite D call. V dropped 4 bases and J dropped 2 bases, with 8 bases sitting between them. Per germline, CDR1 SEHNR and CDR2 FQNEAQ (reference sequence). The CDR3 runs to 13 residues. The CDR3 DNA reads as TGTGCCAGCAGCTCTATACGAAACACTGAAGCTTTCTTT. Translating gives CASSSIRNTEAFF.

This chain joins TRBV5-1 and TRBJ2-7; 11 bases agree with TRBD1. Germline loops: CDR1 SGHRS, CDR2 YFSETQ. Losses at the gene ends were 4 bases for V and 6 bases for J; bases not matched to a gene: 9. This CDR3 comprises 15 residues. The CDR3 DNA sequence: TGCGCCAGCAGCCTCGGACAGGGGGCGAACGGCGAGCAGTACTTC. It is translated as CASSLGQGANGEQYF.

The chain employs TRBV9 and TRBJ1-3; D is possibly TRBD1 (5 bases). This CDR3 is 19 amino acids long. Germline V gene lookup returns CDR1 SGDLS and CDR2 YYNGEE. V lost 0 bases and J 1 base, leaving 20 bases between the germline ends. The CDR3 loop reads CASSVGPSYGGGSGNTIYF. The CDR3 DNA reads TGTGCCAGCAGCGTAGGTCCGTCGTATGGGGGAGGATCTGGAAACACCATATATTTT. The variable domain in full, with the rest retrieved from reference TRBV9 and TRBJ1-3, is DSGVTQTPKHLITATGQRVTLRCSPRSGDLSVYWYQQSLDQGLQFLIQYYNGEERAKGNILERFSAQQFPDLHSELNLSSLELGDSALYFCASSVGPSYGGGSGNTIYFGEGSWLTVV.

The sample holds a few counts of this clone. V is TRBV5-4 and J is TRBJ1-1; unclear D gene. Trimming cost V 2 bases and J 6 bases, with 8 bases left between them. The CDR3 runs to 12 residues. Germline V gene sequence: CDR1 SGHNT, CDR2 YYREEE (reference sequence). In DNA form, the CDR3 reads TGTGCCAGCAGCTTCCAGGCCGCTGAAGCTTTCTTT. This sequence encodes CASSFQAAEAFF.

The chain has TRBV29-1 and TRBJ1-2, with 8 bases lining up with TRBD1. This CDR3 has 13 amino acids. Trimming cost V 4 bases and J 2 bases; bases outside gene matches: 3. The germline V gene encodes CDR1 SQVTM and CDR2 ANQGSEA. CDR3 DNA sequence: TGCAGCGTTGGTACAGGGGGGAACTATGGCTACACCTTC. This gives the protein CSVGTGGNYGYTF.

The chain employs TRBV7-2 and TRBJ2-7, with D possibly being TRBD1 (6 bases). The CDR3 is 14 amino acids. V shed 5 bases and J shed 7 bases, with 18 bases lying between them. CDR1 and CDR2 from the germline V gene are SGHTA and FQGNSA. The CDR3 spells CASSQLGQLGEQYF. In DNA form, the CDR3 reads TGTGCCAGCAGCCAGTTAGGACAGCTCGGGGAGCAGTACTTC.

V and J are TRBV5-1 and TRBJ1-2; tentatively, D is TRBD1 (5 bases). The germline V and J ends were trimmed by 7 bases and 4 bases, with 14 bases remaining between them. The CDR3 runs 13 residues. The V gene's germline CDR1 is SGHRS and CDR2 YFSETQ. The CDR3 is CASGEWGFYGYTF. CDR3 sequence (DNA): TGCGCCAGCGGGGAGTGGGGGTTCTATGGCTACACCTTC.

The chain carries TRBV5-1 and TRBJ1-1, with 9 bases aligning to TRBD1. CDR3 length: 17 amino acids. Trimming at V came to 5 bases and at J to 6 bases, leaving 17 bases not matched to a gene. Looked up from germline, CDR1 is SGHRS and CDR2 is YFSETQ. CDR3 sequence (DNA): TGCGCCAGCAGTTCGACCCGGGACAGGGAATATTCGGCTGAAGCTTTCTTT. This translates into CASSSTRDREYSAEAFF.

J is TRBJ2-7 and V is TRBV7-8, with a weak D call TRBD2 (6 bases). Germline CDR1 SGHVS, CDR2 FQNEAQ. The length of the CDR3 is 15 residues. V was pared by 1 base and J by 3 bases, with 13 bases between. CDR3 residues: CASSLVGTAGYEQYF. The CDR3 DNA follows: TGTGCCAGCAGCTTAGTAGGGACTGCAGGCTACGAGCAGTACTTC.

The chain recombines TRBV7-9 with TRBJ2-1; D is possibly TRBD1 (5 bases). The CDR3 covers 14 residues. Trimming left V 5 bases short and J 1 base short, with 9 bases between. Looked up from germline, CDR1 is SEHNR and CDR2 is FQNEAQ (reference sequence). CDR3 sequence reads: CASSTPGSYNEQFF. The CDR3 coding sequence is TGTGCCAGCAGCACTCCAGGGTCCTACAATGAGCAGTTCTTC. The variable domain in full, with the rest retrieved from reference TRBV7-9 and TRBJ2-1, is DTGVSQNPRHKITKRGQNVTFRCDPISEHNRLYWYRQTLGQGPEFLTYFQNEAQLEKSRLLSDRFSAERPKGSFSTLEIQRTEQGDSAMYLCASSTPGSYNEQFFGPGTRLTVL.

The genes are TRBV28 and TRBJ1-6; tentative D call: TRBD1 (5 bases). The CDR3 extends over 17 amino acids. The V gene's germline CDR1 is MDHEN and CDR2 SYDVKM. The germline V and J ends were trimmed by 4 bases and 0 bases, with 13 bases remaining between them. CDR3 nucleotides: TGTGCCAGCAGTTCGCCCAGGGAGAGCTCCTATAATTCACCCCTCCACTTT. Encoded protein: CASSSPRESSYNSPLHF.

V gene TRBV19 combines with J gene TRBJ1-1, with TRBD1 matching 7 bases. Germline V lookup: CDR1 LNHDA, CDR2 SQIVND (reference sequence). The CDR3 is made up of 15 amino acids. Trimming at V came to 4 bases and at J to 1 base, leaving 6 bases not matched to a gene. The CDR3 DNA is TGTGCCAGTAGTAATCCCGGGACAGAGAACACTGAAGCTTTCTTT. Amino acid sequence: CASSNPGTENTEAFF.

CDR3 in DNA: TGCGCCAGCACCAGGGACAGGGGGCTTGAAGCTTTCTTT. This translates into CASTRDRGLEAFF. The chain carries TRBV5-1 and TRBJ1-1; 12 bases are shared with TRBD1. V gave up 6 bases and J gave up 7 bases; unmatched junction bases: 4. This CDR3 has 13 amino acids. In germline, CDR1 is SGHRS, CDR2 YFSETQ.

The CDR3 region has the DNA TGTGCCAGTAGTATGGGCCAGGGACTGGATGAAAAACTGTTTTTT. Protein product: CASSMGQGLDEKLFF. The gene calls are TRBV19 and TRBJ1-4, with a weak D call TRBD1 (5 bases). Trimming pared 3 bases from V and 6 bases from J, leaving 14 bases between. Germline CDR1 is LNHDA and CDR2 is SQIVND (reference sequence). CDR3 length: 15 residues.

This sequence joins TRBV7-9 and TRBJ2-7; perhaps D is TRBD1 or TRBD2 (6 bases each). Trimming shortened V by 5 bases and J by 0 bases, and 14 bases separated the two germline ends. The germline gives CDR1 SEHNR, CDR2 FQNEAQ (reference sequence). The CDR3 sequence is 15 residues long. The CDR3 region has the DNA TGTGCCAGCAGCCCCGGGGGCAGTAGCTCCTACGAGCAGTACTTC. It encodes CASSPGGSSSYEQYF.